Ten or more counts support the clone carrying this T cell receptor beta chain. The target antigen is unknown. This record belongs to a study of prognosis after radiotherapy for stage I lung cancer. Study as a whole: Newly diagnosed primary stage I lung tumors were present in around 15 patients, and oligometastatic NSCLC after surgical resection of the primary tumor was present in several patients. Study-level results: Reportedly, patients with and without metastases differed in TRBV and TRBJ gene usage. Reduced Shannon entropy following stereotactic body radiation therapy was recorded in patients who developed distant metastases.

Genomic DNA yielded TCR beta CDR3, amplified by two-round multiplex PCR. Each TRBV and TRBJ gene had its own primer in the first PCR round. TCRdb used MiXCR to reprocess the multiplex PCR reads, holding one entry per CDR3 protein. The sample lists about 27,000 distinct CDR3 sequences, around 46% occurring once. Node-negative disease was confirmed in all patients by CT and PET/CT, with no prior chemotherapy, radiotherapy or other malignancies. The germline CDR1 and CDR2 sequences are DFQATT and SNEGSKA (reference sequence). This CDR3 is built from 13 residues. V shed 4 bases, J shed 5 bases, and the junction held 6 bases outside the gene matches.

The chain employs TRBV20-1 and TRBJ2-5, with 8 bases fitting TRBD2. This TCR was recovered from a donor over 45 with non-small cell lung cancer. This specimen was PBMCs, taken before or after stereotactic body radiation therapy (not recorded which). CDR3: CSAKREWEETQYF. The CDR3 nucleotides read TGCAGTGCTAAGCGGGAGTGGGAGGAGACCCAGTACTTC.